This T cell receptor beta chain was recovered during a study of OX40 agonist ivuxolimab in advanced cancers. The wider study: Each dose-escalation patient presented with hepatocellular carcinoma, melanoma, renal cell or head and neck cancer.

Germline V gives CDR1 SGHTA, CDR2 FQGNSA. V gave up 3 bases and J gave up 4 bases, with 16 bases separating them. This CDR3 has 15 residues. Concerning this clone itself: What it binds is unknown.

General study results and limits: At 0.1 to 3.0 mg/kg, CD4+ and CD8+ blood T cells expanded clonally by week 6. Partial responders dosed at 0.1-3.0 mg/kg displayed clonal expansion ranking among the lowest.

Sequencing used immunoSEQ multiplex PCR; TCRdb keeps in-frame clones, though not all of them. This sample has tens of thousands of clones, with about 88% found just once. On cycle 4 day 1 and cycle 7 day 1, as well as at baseline, blood was sampled. V gene TRBV7-2 combines with J gene TRBJ2-7; no clear D gene. This receptor was identified in an adult with an advanced solid tumor such as melanoma, head and neck, liver or kidney cancer. The source material was CD4+ or CD8+ T cells sorted from blood, sampled in a trial of the OX40 agonist ivuxolimab. CDR3 nucleotide sequence: TGTGCCAGCAGCTTCATCGATGGACGTGGATACGAGCAGTACTTC. Amino acids: CASSFIDGRGYEQYF.